The sequence of this T cell receptor (beta chain) was determined in a study of shared clonotypes between healthy human individuals. Using immunoSEQ multiplex PCR, the repertoire was profiled, and TCRdb retains in-frame clones only, with some absent. The sample shows about 700,000 clones, around 67% of them seen only once. V lost 4 bases, J lost 3 bases, and 12 bases lay in between. The CDR3 loop spans 13 amino acids. Germline values: CDR1 SQVTM, CDR2 ANQGSEA. This TCR came from a woman aged 25 to 45 in good health. This sequence joins TRBV29-1 and TRBJ1-1, with a weak D call TRBD1 (6 bases). Sequences were obtained from memory CD4+ T cells sorted from blood. Sample subset: CD45RA-negative fraction. CDR3 residues: CSVGDRLDTEAFF. CDR3 DNA: TGCAGCGTTGGAGACAGGTTGGACACTGAAGCTTTCTTT.